Listed here are 15 T cell receptor beta chains from one sample, sequenced in a study of blood T cells in healthy people across ages. The use of a sample-barcoded 5' primer and a J-beta primer mix characterized a second PCR of roughly 6 to 11 cycles. TCRdb fed the 5' RACE reads into MiXCR, producing one record per CDR3 protein. The sample contains 700,000 to 850,000 distinct CDR3 sequences, around 36% of which appear only once. Sequencing input: blood. The receptors originated from a man younger than 30 in good health.

The rearrangement links TRBV5-1 to TRBJ1-6, with 8 bases lining up with TRBD1. CDR1 and CDR2 (germline): SGHRS, YFSETQ. The CDR3 sequence is 15 residues long. V gave up 4 bases and J gave up 7 bases; unmatched junction bases: 7. The CDR3 nucleotides are TGCGCCAGCAGCCCCATAACAGGGGGGAATTCACCCCTCCACTTT. Protein product: CASSPITGGNSPLHF.

J is TRBJ1-2 and V is TRBV7-9; 10 bases match TRBD1. Germline V gives CDR1 SEHNR, CDR2 FQNEAQ (reference sequence). The CDR3 has 16 amino acids. Unmatched junction bases numbered 7, after V lost 1 base and J lost 5 bases. In DNA form, the CDR3 reads TGTGCCAGCAGCTTAGGCGGGACAGGGGAAAGTTATGGCTACACCTTC. Its translation is CASSLGGTGESYGYTF.

The rearrangement joins TRBV27 to TRBJ1-2; the D gene is possibly TRBD1 (5 bases). This CDR3 comprises 16 residues. Trimming pared 3 bases from V and 7 bases from J, leaving 21 bases between. CDR1 is MNHEY and CDR2 is SMNVEV in the germline V gene (reference sequence). CDR3 sequence (DNA): TGTGCCAGCAGTTTTCGCGGAGGGAGGGGTTTGGGTGGCTACACCTTC. Encoded protein: CASSFRGGRGLGGYTF.

The CDR3 reads CASSGPLHF. CDR3 nucleotides: TGTGCCAGCTCGGGACCCCTCCACTTT. The genes are TRBV9 and TRBJ1-6; D is uncertain. Per germline, CDR1 SGDLS and CDR2 YYNGEE. V lost 7 bases and J lost 12, with 5 bases in between. The CDR3 has 9 residues.

This clonotype was seen more than once but under ten times. V gene TRBV5-1 combines with J gene TRBJ2-7, with 10 bases that match TRBD2. The V gene end was trimmed by 3 bases and the J gene end by 2 bases; junction bases not matched to a gene: 5. The CDR3 spans 15 residues. Germline CDR1 and CDR2: SGHRS and YFSETQ. The CDR3 bases are TGCGCCAGCAGCTCCCGGGGACTAGCGCCCTACGAGCAGTACTTC. It yields the protein CASSSRGLAPYEQYF. Variable domain in full (rest from reference TRBV5-1 and TRBJ2-7): KAGVTQTPRYLIKTRGQQVTLSCSPISGHRSVSWYQQTPGQGLQFLFEYFSETQRNKGNFPGRFSGRQFSNSRSEMNVSTLELGDSALYLCASSSRGLAPYEQYFGPGTRLTVT.

CDR3 nucleotides: TGTGCCAGCAGTTCCGACGGGACAGGGTATCAGCCCCAGCATTTT. Its protein product is CASSSDGTGYQPQHF. The chain uses TRBV28 and TRBJ1-5; TRBD1 matches at 9 bases. The CDR3 runs to 15 residues. Trimming at V came to 4 bases and at J to 5 bases, leaving 6 bases not matched to a gene. CDR1 is MDHEN, CDR2 SYDVKM, per germline.

This clonotype came up once. The chain joins TRBV20-1 to TRBJ2-7; D is perhaps TRBD2 (5 bases). Near its end, the DNA agrees better with TRBJ2-5, so the J call may be wrong. Germline V CDR1 and CDR2: DFQATT, SNEGSKA (reference sequence). This CDR3 has 12 residues. CDR3 protein: CSAPFGGETQYF. The DNA for the CDR3 is TGCAGTGCTCCCTTCGGAGGCGAGACCCAGTACTTC.

The chain combines TRBV5-1 with TRBJ1-1; D perhaps matches TRBD1 (5 bases). The CDR3 is 16 amino acids. The germline gives CDR1 SGHRS, CDR2 YFSETQ. The V and J ends lost 0 bases and 0 bases respectively, with 12 bases between them. CDR3 in amino acids: CASSLAGDSLNTEAFF. The CDR3 nucleotides read TGCGCCAGCAGCTTGGCCGGCGACAGCCTGAACACTGAAGCTTTCTTT.

This clonotype came up a few times. V and J are TRBV6-2 or TRBV6-3 and TRBJ2-1; a possible D gene is TRBD2 (5 bases). Per germline, CDR1 MNHEY and CDR2 SVGEGT. V lost 0 bases to trimming and J lost 12 bases, with 9 bases between them. This CDR3 has 12 amino acids. For the CDR3, the DNA is TGTGCCAGCAGTTACTCAGAGGGTTGGCAGTTCTTC. This translates into CASSYSEGWQFF.

The rearrangement uses TRBV10-3 and TRBJ1-2; TRBD1 agrees at 10 bases. The CDR3 sequence is 13 residues long. J gave up 6 bases and V 6 bases, and 4 bases lay outside the gene matches. Germline V lookup: CDR1 ENHRY, CDR2 SYGVKD. CDR3 loop: CAIRRDRGDGYTF. The CDR3 DNA sequence: TGTGCCATCAGGCGGGACAGGGGAGATGGCTACACCTTC.

The gene calls are TRBV11-1 and TRBJ2-7; the match to TRBD1 covers 11 bases. CDR1 and CDR2 from the germline V gene are SGHAT and FQDESV (reference sequence). The CDR3 extends over 13 amino acids. With 5 bases clipped from V and 7 bases from J, the junction kept 4 bases outside the gene matches. DNA for the CDR3: TGTGCCAGCAGCCCGGACAGGGGGCAGGAGCAGTACTTC. It translates to CASSPDRGQEQYF.

This clonotype was counted a few times. The chain is built from TRBV7-2 and TRBJ1-1, with a tentative D call TRBD1 (6 bases). Germline V gene lookup returns CDR1 SGHTA and CDR2 FQGNSA. The germline V and J ends were trimmed by 2 bases and 2 bases, with 9 bases remaining between them. The CDR3 is 14 residues long. CDR3 amino acids: CASSLMTGNTEAFF. In DNA, the CDR3 is TGTGCCAGCAGCTTAATGACAGGAAACACTGAAGCTTTCTTT.

There are a few counts of this clonotype. This rearrangement joins TRBV9 to TRBJ1-1; TRBD1 is a possible D gene (5 bases). The ends were cut back, 4 bases at V and 6 bases at J, with 22 bases in the middle. Germline assignment: CDR1 SGDLS and CDR2 YYNGEE. The CDR3 loop spans 16 amino acids. The CDR3 protein is CASSSGQGEVAPEAFF. Here the CDR3 DNA reads TGTGCCAGCAGCTCAGGTCAGGGCGAGGTGGCTCCTGAAGCTTTCTTT.

A single count supports this clonotype. This chain links TRBV29-1 with TRBJ2-1; TRBD2 aligns across 10 bases. There are 14 residues in the CDR3. Germline V lookup: CDR1 SQVTM, CDR2 ANQGSEA. CDR3 in amino acids: CGSRRLSGRMEQFF. DNA for the CDR3: TGCGGCTCACGGAGGCTTAGCGGGAGGATGGAGCAGTTCTTC.

Notes on this clonotype: At one of its ends the junction is not consistent with the germline gene, which may arise from a read error. The rearrangement uses TRBV4-1 and TRBJ2-3; D may correspond to TRBD1 or TRBD2 (5 bases each). This CDR3 is 14 amino acids long. Germline loops: CDR1 MGHRA, CDR2 YSYEKL. For the CDR3, the DNA is TGCGCCAGCAGCCCCGGGACCTCCACAGATACGCGGTATTTT. This codes for CASSPGTSTDTRYF.